Below, 21 T cell receptor beta chains from the same sample are listed, as sequenced in a study of T cell responses to AZD1222 COVID-19 vaccine. The table came from immunoSEQ multiplex PCR; TCRdb's copy has only in-frame clones and leaves some out. The sample includes approximately 100,000 clones, 85% to 90% of them seen just once. The sample was peripheral blood, taken on day 0 of AZD1222 vaccination. The receptors stem from an adult in good health.

The rearrangement uses TRBV28 and TRBJ1-1, with no clear D. V was shortened by 1 base and J by 2 bases, with 2 bases between the two germline ends. Germline-derived CDR1 and CDR2 are MDHEN and SYDVKM. This CDR3 comprises 12 residues. CDR3 DNA: TGTGCCAGCAGTTTATCCAACACTGAAGCTTTCTTT. It encodes CASSLSNTEAFF.

The J gene is TRBJ2-7, the V gene TRBV5-4; TRBD1 agrees at 10 bases. CDR3 length: 15 residues. After removal of 5 bases from V and 2 bases from J, the junction contained 7 bases not matched to a gene. Germline V lookup: CDR1 SGHNT, CDR2 YYREEE (reference sequence). The CDR3 sequence: CASSVTGTGAYEQYF. DNA for the CDR3: TGTGCCAGCAGTGTCACCGGGACAGGGGCCTACGAGCAGTACTTC.

The chain carries TRBV29-1 and TRBJ2-1, with D hard to call. Germline assignment: CDR1 SQVTM and CDR2 ANQGSEA. Trimming removed 4 bases from V and 2 bases from J, with 12 bases in between. This CDR3 spans 14 amino acids. CDR3 region: CSVGQRGPYNEQFF. The DNA of the CDR3 is TGCAGCGTTGGGCAGCGTGGACCCTACAATGAGCAGTTCTTC.

The chain couples TRBV7-9 to TRBJ1-6, with D hard to call. This CDR3 has 13 amino acids. V was shortened by 5 bases and J by 9 bases, with 11 bases between the two germline ends. The germline gives CDR1 SEHNR, CDR2 FQNEAQ (reference sequence). CDR3 bases: TGTGCCAGCAGCGCCGACGTTCCTTCACCCCTCCACTTT. This gives the protein CASSADVPSPLHF.

The gene calls are TRBV6-6 and TRBJ2-7, with D perhaps matching TRBD1 (6 bases). This CDR3 has 14 amino acids. Germline V CDR1 and CDR2: MNHNY, SVGAGI (reference sequence). V was shortened by 6 bases and J by 6 bases, with 18 bases between the two germline ends. The chain's CDR3 is CASSLESGASEQYF. The CDR3 nucleotides read TGTGCCAGCAGCTTGGAGTCAGGGGCTTCCGAGCAGTACTTC.

The rearrangement links TRBV5-1 to TRBJ2-1; 7 nucleotides agree with TRBD1. Germline loops: CDR1 SGHRS, CDR2 YFSETQ. The CDR3 runs to 14 residues. V shed 3 bases, J shed 6 bases, and the junction held 6 bases outside the gene matches. CDR3 nucleotides: TGCGCCAGCAGCTGGCAACAGGGGTCCAATGAGCAGTTCTTC. Translating gives CASSWQQGSNEQFF.

V and J are TRBV27 and TRBJ1-5; D gene uncertain. V lost 6 bases to trimming and J lost 7 bases, with 10 bases between them. There are 12 residues in the CDR3. CDR1 MNHEY and CDR2 SMNVEV come from the germline V gene (reference sequence). CDR3 DNA: TGTGCCAGCAGGGATGCCGGCCAGCCCCAGCATTTT. Protein: CASRDAGQPQHF.

The chain couples TRBV6-4 to TRBJ2-1; 7 bases line up with TRBD2. The CDR3 length is 13 residues. CDR1 is MRHNA and CDR2 is SNTAGT in the germline V gene. V gave up 6 bases and J gave up 2 bases; unmatched junction bases: 1. The CDR3 is CASRGLAYNEQFF. CDR3 sequence (DNA): TGTGCCAGCAGAGGACTAGCCTACAATGAGCAGTTCTTC.

The chain carries TRBV4-1 and TRBJ2-2; 8 nucleotides agree with TRBD1. The CDR3 runs 18 residues. Germline V lookup: CDR1 MGHRA, CDR2 YSYEKL. V gave up 11 bases and J gave up 3 bases; unmatched junction bases: 20. CDR3 in DNA: TGCGCCCAGCGCTGGGGACAGGCCATCTTTAAGGACACCGGGGAGCTGTTTTTT. It codes for CAQRWGQAIFKDTGELFF.

This rearrangement joins TRBV19 to TRBJ1-1; 10 bases agree with TRBD1. This CDR3 is 16 amino acids long. Trimming removed 3 bases from V and 1 base from J; junction bases left unmatched: 5. Looked up from germline, CDR1 is LNHDA and CDR2 is SQIVND (reference sequence). CDR3: CASSIRQGARNTEAFF. DNA of the CDR3: TGTGCCAGTAGTATTCGACAGGGGGCGCGGAACACTGAAGCTTTCTTT.

J is TRBJ1-6 and V is TRBV14; D gene unclear. The CDR3 runs to 15 residues. V was clipped by 0 bases and J by 6 bases, with 9 bases between them. Looked up from germline, CDR1 is SGHDN and CDR2 is FVKESK. In DNA, the CDR3 is TGTGCCAGCAGCCAAGAGATGAGGAGTAATTCACCCCTCCACTTT. It translates to CASSQEMRSNSPLHF.

This chain links TRBV11-3 with TRBJ2-1; 7 bases line up with TRBD2. J lost 8 bases, V lost 3 bases, and 10 bases had no gene match. Per the germline V gene, CDR1 is SGHNT and CDR2 is YENEEA. There are 15 residues in the CDR3. In DNA, the CDR3 is TGTGCCAGCAGCTTCGGGGGGAGGGCCTGGGATGAGCAGTTCTTC. Its protein product is CASSFGGRAWDEQFF.

This clone was counted a single time. The genes are TRBV7-2 and TRBJ2-7; the match to TRBD1 covers 9 bases. Germline lookup yields CDR1 SGHTA and CDR2 FQGNSA. Unmatched junction bases numbered 2, after V lost 2 bases and J lost 3 bases. The CDR3 spans 14 residues. For the CDR3, the DNA is TGTGCCAGCAGCTTAACAGGGGGCAACTACGAGCAGTACTTC. This translates into CASSLTGGNYEQYF.

The chain links TRBV6-5 to TRBJ2-2; 11 bases align to TRBD1. The ends lost 5 bases at V and 6 bases at J; junction bases unmatched: 5. CDR1 and CDR2 (germline): MNHEY, SVGAGI. This CDR3 has 15 residues. In DNA, the CDR3 is TGTGCCAGCAGTCCGGGACAGGGGGGTCCCGGGGAGCTGTTTTTT. Encoded protein: CASSPGQGGPGELFF.

The V gene is TRBV5-1, the J gene TRBJ1-1; D unresolved. This CDR3 comprises 13 residues. V lost 4 bases and J lost 0, with 7 bases in between. Germline loops: CDR1 SGHRS, CDR2 YFSETQ. The CDR3 spells CASSGGLNTEAFF. The CDR3 DNA reads as TGCGCCAGCAGCGGCGGACTGAACACTGAAGCTTTCTTT.

This chain connects TRBV12-3 or TRBV12-4 to TRBJ1-2; D is undetermined. V was shortened by 4 bases and J by 8 bases, with 11 bases between the two germline ends. The CDR3 has 12 residues. The CDR3, as DNA: TGTGCCAGCAGTTACGGGTTCGGGGGCTACACCTTC. Translated: CASSYGFGGYTF.

The chain links TRBV5-1 to TRBJ2-1; D call uncertain. The CDR3 length is 15 residues. V was pared by 7 bases and J by 0 bases, with 14 bases between. CDR1 is SGHRS, CDR2 YFSETQ, per germline. Here the CDR3 DNA reads TGCGCCAGCCGCCCGTTGTGGCCCTCCTACAATGAGCAGTTCTTC. Encoded protein: CASRPLWPSYNEQFF.

The V and J genes are TRBV11-3 and TRBJ2-3; D could derive from TRBD1 or TRBD2 (5 bases each). Looked up from germline, CDR1 is SGHNT and CDR2 is YENEEA. The germline V and J ends were trimmed by 5 bases and 2 bases, with 8 bases remaining between them. This CDR3 has 13 amino acids. CDR3 DNA: TGTGCCAGCAGCATGGGACCCACAGATACGCAGTATTTT. Residues: CASSMGPTDTQYF.

The genes are TRBV24-1 and TRBJ2-2; maybe TRBD2 (5 bases). The V end lost 2 bases, the J end lost 6 bases, and 9 bases lay between the germline ends. CDR1 is KGHDR, CDR2 SFDVKD, per germline. This CDR3 has 14 amino acids. The CDR3 sequence: CATSDSSSAGELFF. CDR3 nucleotide sequence: TGTGCCACCAGTGATTCGAGTAGCGCCGGGGAGCTGTTTTTT.

For this clone: The sample has other DNA sequences that encode this CDR3 too. This chain uses TRBV27 with TRBJ1-1; D gene ambiguous. This CDR3 region has 11 residues. CDR1 is MNHEY and CDR2 is SMNVEV in the germline V gene (reference sequence). The V gene lost 7 bases and the J gene lost 3 bases, with 6 bases spanning the gap. CDR3 in amino acids: CASTGYTEAFF. CDR3 nucleotides: TGTGCCAGCACGGGCTACACTGAAGCTTTCTTT.

The V gene is TRBV6-5, the J gene TRBJ1-2; D gene uncertain. The CDR3 extends over 13 amino acids. The germline V gene encodes CDR1 MNHEY and CDR2 SVGAGI. The V end lost 5 bases, the J end lost 8 bases, and 15 bases lay between the germline ends. The CDR3 region has the DNA TGTGCCAGCAGTCTGGGCTGGGATCGAGGCTACACCTTC. This sequence encodes CASSLGWDRGYTF.